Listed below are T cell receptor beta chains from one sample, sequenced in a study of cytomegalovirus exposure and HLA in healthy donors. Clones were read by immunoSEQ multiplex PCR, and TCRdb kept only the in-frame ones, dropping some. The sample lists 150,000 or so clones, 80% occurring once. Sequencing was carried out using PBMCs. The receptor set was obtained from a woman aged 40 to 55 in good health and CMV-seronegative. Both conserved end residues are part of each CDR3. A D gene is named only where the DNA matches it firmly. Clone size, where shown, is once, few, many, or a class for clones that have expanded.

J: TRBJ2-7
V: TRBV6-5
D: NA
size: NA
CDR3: CASSQDTSSYEQYF
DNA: TGTGCCAGCAGTCAGGACACAAGCTCCTACGAGCAGTACTTC

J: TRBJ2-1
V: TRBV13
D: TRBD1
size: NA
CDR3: CASSSRQGARYNEQFF
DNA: TGTGCCAGCAGCTCCCGACAGGGGGCACGCTACAATGAGCAGTTCTTC

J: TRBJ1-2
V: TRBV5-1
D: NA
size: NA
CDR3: CASSLGGRDGGYTF
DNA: TGCGCCAGCAGCTTGGGGGGCCGCGACGGTGGCTACACCTTC

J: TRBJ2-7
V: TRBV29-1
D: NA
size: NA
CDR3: CSVDQGGTYEQYF
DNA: TGCAGCGTTGATCAGGGGGGAACCTACGAGCAGTACTTC

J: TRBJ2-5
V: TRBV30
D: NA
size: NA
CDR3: CAWRPGLSQETQYF
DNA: TGTGCCTGGAGACCGGGACTCTCCCAAGAGACCCAGTACTTC

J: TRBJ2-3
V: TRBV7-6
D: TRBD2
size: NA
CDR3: CASSLEASGSWADTQYF
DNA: TGTGCCAGCAGCTTAGAAGCTAGCGGGAGTTGGGCAGATACGCAGTATTTT

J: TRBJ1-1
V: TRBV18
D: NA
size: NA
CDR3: CASSPVGENTEAFF
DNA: TGTGCCAGCTCCCCGGTCGGGGAGAACACTGAAGCTTTCTTT

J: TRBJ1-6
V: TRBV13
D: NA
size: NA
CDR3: CASSSAGRSSPLHF
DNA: TGTGCCAGCAGCTCGGCAGGGCGGAGTTCACCCCTCCACTTT

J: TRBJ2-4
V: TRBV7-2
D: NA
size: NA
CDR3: CASSLGPPGRASQYF
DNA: TGTGCCAGCAGCTTAGGACCCCCAGGGCGCGCCAGTCAGTACTTC

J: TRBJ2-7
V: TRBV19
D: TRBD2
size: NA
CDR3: CASSLGRLATYEQYF
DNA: TGTGCCAGTAGCCTCGGGAGGCTGGCTACCTACGAGCAGTACTTC

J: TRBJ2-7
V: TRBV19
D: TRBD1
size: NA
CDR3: CASSLQGAREQYF
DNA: TGTGCCAGTAGTCTCCAGGGGGCCCGCGAGCAGTACTTC

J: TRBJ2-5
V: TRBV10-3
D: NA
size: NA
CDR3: CAVSGGETQYF
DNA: TGTGCCGTCAGTGGGGGCGAGACCCAGTACTTC

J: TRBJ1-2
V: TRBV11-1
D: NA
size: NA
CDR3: CASSLAGTGIIGGYTF
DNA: TGTGCCAGCAGCTTAGCAGGCACAGGGATTATTGGTGGCTACACCTTC

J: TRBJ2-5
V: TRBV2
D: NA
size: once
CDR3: CASRPGPREVGTQYF
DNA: TGTGCCAGCAGACCGGGCCCCAGGGAGGTTGGGACCCAGTACTTC

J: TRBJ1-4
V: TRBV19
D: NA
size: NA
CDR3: CASSTQATNEKLFF
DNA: TGTGCCAGTAGTACACAGGCAACTAATGAAAAACTGTTTTTT

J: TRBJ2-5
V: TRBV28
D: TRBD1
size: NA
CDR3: CASSFRDRAAQETQYF
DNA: TGTGCCAGCAGTTTCCGGGACAGGGCCGCCCAAGAGACCCAGTACTTC

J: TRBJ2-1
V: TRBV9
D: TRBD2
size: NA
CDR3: CASSVTSRAYNEQFF
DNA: TGTGCCAGCAGCGTGACTAGCCGCGCCTACAATGAGCAGTTCTTC

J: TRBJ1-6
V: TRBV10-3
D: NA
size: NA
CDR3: CASRGGFNSPLHF
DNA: TGTGCCAGCAGGGGAGGGTTTAATTCACCCCTCCACTTT

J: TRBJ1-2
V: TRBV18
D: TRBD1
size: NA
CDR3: CASSPGEETGALF
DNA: TGTGCCAGCTCACCTGGGGAAGAAACAGGGGCGCTTTTC

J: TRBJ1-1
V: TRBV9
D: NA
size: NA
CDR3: CASSVEGVNTEAFF
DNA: TGTGCCAGCAGCGTAGAGGGGGTGAACACTGAAGCTTTCTTT

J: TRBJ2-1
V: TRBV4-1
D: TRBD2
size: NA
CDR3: CASSQGLAGPLGNEQFF
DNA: TGCGCCAGCAGCCAAGGGCTAGCGGGACCCTTGGGGAATGAGCAGTTCTTC

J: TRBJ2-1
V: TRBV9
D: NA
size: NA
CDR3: CASSVVSSYNEQFF
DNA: TGTGCCAGCAGCGTAGTCAGCTCCTACAATGAGCAGTTCTTC

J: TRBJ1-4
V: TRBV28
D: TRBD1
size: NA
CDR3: CASSLWTGEGEKLFF
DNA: TGTGCCAGCAGTTTATGGACAGGGGAGGGGGAAAAACTGTTTTTT

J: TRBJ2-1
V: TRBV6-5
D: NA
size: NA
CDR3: CASSDSSYNEQFF
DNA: TGTGCCAGCAGTGATTCTAGCTACAATGAGCAGTTCTTC

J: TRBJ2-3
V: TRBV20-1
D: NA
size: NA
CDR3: CSARVEDTQYF
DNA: TGCAGTGCTAGAGTGGAGGATACGCAGTATTTT

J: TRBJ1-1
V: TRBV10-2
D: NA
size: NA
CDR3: CASSVGGSGTEAFF
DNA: TGCGCCAGCAGTGTCGGAGGGTCAGGCACTGAAGCTTTCTTT

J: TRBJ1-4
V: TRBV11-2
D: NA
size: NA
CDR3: CASSLTRGEKLFF
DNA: TGTGCCAGCAGCTTAACACGGGGGGAAAAACTGTTTTTT

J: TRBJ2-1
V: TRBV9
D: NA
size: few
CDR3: CASSSRNEQFF
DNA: TGTGCCAGCAGCAGCCGCAATGAGCAGTTCTTC

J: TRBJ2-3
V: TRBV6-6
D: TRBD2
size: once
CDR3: CASSGASGGTDTQYF
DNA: TGTGCCAGCTCGGGGGCTAGCGGGGGCACAGATACGCAGTATTTT

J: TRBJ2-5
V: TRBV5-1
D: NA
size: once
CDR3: CASSLDWRETQYF
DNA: TGCGCCAGCAGCTTGGACTGGAGGGAGACCCAGTACTTC

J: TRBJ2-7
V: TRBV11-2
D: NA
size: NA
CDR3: CASSGSRGGGSYEQYF
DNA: TGTGCCAGCAGCGGCAGTAGAGGGGGGGGTTCCTACGAGCAGTACTTC

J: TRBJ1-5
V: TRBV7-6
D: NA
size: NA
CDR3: CASSANRNQPQHF
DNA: TGTGCCAGCAGCGCGAACCGAAATCAGCCCCAGCATTTT

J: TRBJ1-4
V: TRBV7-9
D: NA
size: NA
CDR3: CSSSLSRTEEKLFF
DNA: TGTTCCAGCAGCTTATCAAGGACAGAAGAAAAACTGTTTTTT

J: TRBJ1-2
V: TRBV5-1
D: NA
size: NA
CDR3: CASSLSPGNYGYTF
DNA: TGCGCCAGCAGCTTGAGTCCAGGGAACTATGGCTACACCTTC

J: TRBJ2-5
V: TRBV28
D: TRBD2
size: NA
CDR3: CASSPRTSGSLGETQYF
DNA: TGTGCCAGCAGTCCGAGGACTAGCGGGAGTCTCGGAGAGACCCAGTACTTC